The clone carrying this TCR beta chain was picked up many times. Its target is unknown. Researchers amplified the TCR beta CDR3 regions from RNA transcripts. HTBI primers were used for first-round RT-PCR of the TCR CDR3. TCRdb re-called the multiplex PCR reads through MiXCR, storing one row per CDR3 protein. The sample holds some 140,000 distinct CDR3 sequences, approximately 20% seen once. Germline V gene data show CDR1 as MDHEN and CDR2 as SYDVKM. The CDR3 has 14 residues. Trimming removed 7 bases from V and 1 base from J, with 14 bases in between. This sample stems from a study of T cells in Graves' hyperthyroidism and ophthalmopathy. Overall study results and limits: Blood also carried most thyroid clonotypes expanded above 0.001.

The chain is built from TRBV28 and TRBJ2-7; TRBD1 is a possible D gene (5 bases). This clonotype was sampled from a woman aged 50 to 65 with Graves' hyperthyroidism that later progressed to Graves' ophthalmopathy. Specimen: blood. CDR3 sequence reads: CASIPWGKSYEQYF. DNA of the CDR3: TGTGCCAGCATCCCCTGGGGCAAGTCCTACGAGCAGTACTTC. Based on the CDR3 plus reference TRBV28 and TRBJ2-7, the full variable domain is DVKVTQSSRYLVKRTGEKVFLECVQDMDHENMFWYRQDPGLGLRLIYFSYDVKMKEKGDIPEGYSVSREKKERFSLILESASTNQTSMYLCASIPWGKSYEQYFGPGTRLTVT.